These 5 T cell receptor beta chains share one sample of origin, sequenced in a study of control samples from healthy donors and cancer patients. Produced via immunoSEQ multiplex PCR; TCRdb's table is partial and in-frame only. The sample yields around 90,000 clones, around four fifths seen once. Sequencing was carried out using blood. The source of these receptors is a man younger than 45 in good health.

The CDR3 loop reads CASGRRTSGVVDTQYF. CDR3 in DNA: TGTGCCAGCGGCCGGCGAACTAGCGGGGTAGTAGATACGCAGTATTTT. The chain recombines TRBV7-9 with TRBJ2-3; 10 bases fit TRBD2. In germline, CDR1 is SEHNR, CDR2 FQNEAQ (reference sequence). This CDR3 region has 16 residues. With 8 bases clipped from V and 5 bases from J, the junction kept 13 bases outside the gene matches.

The CDR3 DNA reads TGTGCCAGTAGCACGGGACAAGACTACGAGCAGTACTTC. Translated: CASSTGQDYEQYF. The chain combines TRBV19 with TRBJ2-7, with a tentative D call TRBD1 (6 bases). CDR1 and CDR2 (germline): LNHDA, SQIVND (reference sequence). The V gene lost 6 bases and the J gene lost 3 bases, with 12 bases spanning the gap. The CDR3 is 13 amino acids.

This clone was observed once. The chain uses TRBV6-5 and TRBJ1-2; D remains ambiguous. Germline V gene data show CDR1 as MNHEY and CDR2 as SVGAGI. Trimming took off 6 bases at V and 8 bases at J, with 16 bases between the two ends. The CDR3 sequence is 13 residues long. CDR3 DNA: TGTGCCAGCAGACCTCCGGGAGGCTCAGGCTACACCTTC. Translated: CASRPPGGSGYTF.

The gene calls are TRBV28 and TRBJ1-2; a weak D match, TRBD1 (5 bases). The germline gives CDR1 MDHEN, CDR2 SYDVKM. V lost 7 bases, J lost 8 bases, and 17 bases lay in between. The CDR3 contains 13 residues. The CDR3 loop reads CASNNRQSRGYTF. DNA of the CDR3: TGTGCCAGCAATAATAGACAGTCTAGGGGCTACACCTTC.

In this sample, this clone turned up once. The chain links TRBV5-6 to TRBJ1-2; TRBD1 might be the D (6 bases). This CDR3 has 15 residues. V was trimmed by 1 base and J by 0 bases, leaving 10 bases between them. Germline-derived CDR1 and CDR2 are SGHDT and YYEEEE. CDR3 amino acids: CASSLLPGANYGYTF. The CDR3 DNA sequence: TGTGCCAGCAGCTTGTTACCAGGGGCTAACTATGGCTACACCTTC.